This T cell receptor beta chain appears in the sequencing data of a study of blood T cell repertoires in COVID-19. Study-wide background: Both acute and convalescent COVID-19 samples were obtained from the United States, Italy and Spain. Sample material is recorded as cDNA or gDNA derived from T cells, B-cell-depleted T cells, or PBMCs.

CDR1 and CDR2 from the germline V gene are SGDLS and YYNGEE. V lost 0 bases, J lost 4 bases, and 16 bases lay in between. CDR3 length equals 16 residues. Authors' data handling: Cell counts per sample came from amplifying reference gene primers. Sequencing was performed with immunoSEQ multiplex PCR; in TCRdb, only in-frame clones are kept and a portion is missing. Clonal size and the V and J genes are those of that table, whereas D and trimming came from the DNA. The repertoire has some 170,000 clones, more than 75% of them found once; the top ten carry roughly 9%. The J gene is TRBJ1-1, the V gene TRBV9; D is unclear. The receptor's source is a woman between 70 and 85 years old with acute or convalescent COVID-19. The sample consisted of peripheral blood. CDR3 protein: CASSVESLAGGTEAFF. The CDR3 coding sequence is TGTGCCAGCAGCGTAGAATCTCTGGCCGGAGGCACTGAAGCTTTCTTT.